What follows describes a single TCR beta chain. Its antigen has not been determined. Within one base of it there is no much larger clone, and no base qualities were kept. These data come from a study of blood T cell repertoires in COVID-19 (dated by TCRdb to the early 2020s). About the study as a whole: The collaborator samples originated in the United States, Italy and Spain and spanned the acute and convalescent phases of COVID-19. The material from the prospective study consisted of cDNA or gDNA derived from T cells, B-cell-depleted T cells, or PBMCs. Deeply sampled blood TCRbeta repertoires from subjects exposed to, actively infected with, or recovered from COVID-19 were included in the dataset. A freely available public database, intended as a resource for researchers studying the immune response to SARS-CoV-2, is where the repertoires were released. Samples were obtained from the ongoing ImmuneRACE study (first 160 participants) and from some 1,300 subjects provided by 6 global collaborators. Sample metadata almost always included a de-identified subject ID, COVID-19 status, age in years and sex. HLA class I and class II types, where available, came from metadata supplied by the sample provider rather than from assay-based typing. Results the study describes overall, beyond this receptor: The amount of clinical and demographic metadata varied by source and participant and was provided uncurated.

In the prospective study, participants were roughly 18 to 100 years old, resided in fewer than 25 geographic areas of the United States, and were enrolled through a virtual design. In the prospective study, participants were assigned to cohorts based on the clinical history participants reported in a screening survey and a study questionnaire. Recovered participants in ImmuneRACE Cohort 3 were defined by two consecutive negative NP/OP PCR tests, clearance by a healthcare professional, or resolution of symptoms. Mobile phlebotomists in the prospective study collected whole blood, serum and a nasopharyngeal or oropharyngeal swab from every participant. Over an approximately two-month period, participants in the prospective study had the option of providing additional blood draws and questionnaires. Before DNA extraction, prospective study blood samples were shipped either frozen or at room temperature.

The immunoSEQ Assay, a bias-controlled multiplex PCR, was used to amplify TCRbeta CDR3 regions from genomic DNA. In the source study's methods: Within the assay, amplification of reference gene primers was used to estimate how many nucleated cells each sample contained. To quantify the absolute abundance of each unique TCRbeta CDR3 rearrangement, sequence reads were collapsed and filtered. For each sample, productive Simpson clonality was calculated as the square root of Simpson's diversity index across productive rearrangements. Here the immuneACCESS table is served through TCRdb, limited to in-frame sequences with V and J called. Missing clones are a known gap in these copies; in checked studies unresolved V genes cover under half, and the rest lacks a known reason. That table is the source of V, J and clone size, and D and trimming were worked out from the DNA. This sample is represented by 350,000 to 550,000 clones; around 89% of them were singletons. The leading ten clones occupy 1.1% of the sample.

The receptor comes from a young man who had recovered from COVID-19. Input material: PBMCs or T cells enriched from blood (not recorded which).

Here is the DNA: TGTGCCAGCAGCTGGGACAGGAACTACGAGCAGTACTTC. Translated, it gives CASSWDRNYEQYF. The rearranged segments are TRBV7-2 and TRBJ2-7, with 8 middle bases fitting TRBD1. V loses 4 bases at its end and J loses 3 bases; junction bases beyond the gene matches: 2. The CDR3 covers 13 residues, taking in both the cysteine and the phenylalanine. The only DNA kept is the CDR3, 39 bases in frame from the first base. CDR1 and CDR2, per the germline V gene, are SGHTA and FQGNSA.